These T cell receptor beta chains were read from a single sample in a study of blood T cell repertoires in COVID-19. Profiling relied on immunoSEQ multiplex PCR, and the TCRdb table lists in-frame clones only, not all of them. The data hold roughly 250,000 clones, with roughly 86% observed a single time. The source material was peripheral blood. These TCRs come from a man in his forties who had recovered from COVID-19. The CDR3 runs from the conserved cysteine through the conserved F or W. Fields, in order: clone size, D gene, V gene, J gene, CDR3 length, CDR3 protein, CDR3 DNA. D genes are given only for firm matches. Clone size is shown for a subset of rows, as once, few, many or a class of expanded clone.

size: -
D: TRBD1
V: TRBV3-1/TRBV3-2
J: TRBJ2-5
length: 15
CDR3: CASSQQPGQGRTQYF
DNA: TGTGCCAGCAGCCAACAACCGGGACAGGGAAGGACCCAGTACTTC

size: -
D: TRBD1
V: TRBV3-1/TRBV3-2
J: TRBJ2-7
length: 19
CDR3: CASSQPQLPTGVLPYEQYF
DNA: TGTGCCAGCAGCCAACCCCAATTACCAACAGGGGTCCTACCCTACGAGCAGTACTTC

size: -
D: -
V: TRBV10-3
J: TRBJ1-2
length: 12
CDR3: CATSRVAYGYTF
DNA: TGTGCCACCAGCCGGGTCGCCTATGGCTACACCTTC

size: -
D: -
V: TRBV11-3
J: TRBJ2-7
length: 14
CDR3: CALVGSESSYEQYF
DNA: TGTGCCCTCGTGGGGAGCGAAAGCTCCTACGAGCAGTACTTC

size: few
D: -
V: TRBV3-1/TRBV3-2
J: TRBJ2-5
length: 10
CDR3: CASSPPAQYF
DNA: TGTGCCAGCAGCCCCCCAGCCCAGTACTTC

size: -
D: TRBD1
V: TRBV30
J: TRBJ2-5
length: 12
CDR3: CARTTGEETQYF
DNA: TGTGCACGGACAACAGGGGAAGAGACCCAGTACTTC

size: -
D: -
V: TRBV1
J: TRBJ2-3
length: 16
CDR3: CTSTIPPAGQVDTQYF
DNA: TGCACCAGCACCATTCCTCCGGCTGGGCAGGTAGATACGCAGTATTTT

size: -
D: -
V: TRBV4-3
J: TRBJ1-2
length: 14
CDR3: CASSPEQGWTGYTF
DNA: TGCGCCAGCAGCCCAGAACAGGGCTGGACTGGCTACACCTTC

size: -
D: -
V: TRBV5-1
J: TRBJ2-1
length: 14
CDR3: CASSPLDRNNEQFF
DNA: TGCGCCAGCAGCCCGCTGGACAGAAACAATGAGCAGTTCTTC

size: -
D: -
V: TRBV7-9
J: TRBJ2-4
length: 16
CDR3: CASSPPGGTAKNIQYF
DNA: TGTGCCAGCAGCCCTCCCGGCGGGACCGCCAAAAACATTCAGTACTTC

size: -
D: TRBD1
V: TRBV7-3
J: TRBJ1-2
length: 15
CDR3: CASSLTGQGVYGYTF
DNA: TGTGCCAGCAGCTTAACGGGACAGGGGGTCTATGGCTACACCTTC

size: -
D: TRBD2
V: TRBV9
J: TRBJ2-1
length: 14
CDR3: CASSPWTSHNEQFF
DNA: TGTGCCAGCAGCCCCTGGACTAGCCACAATGAGCAGTTCTTC

size: once
D: -
V: TRBV9
J: TRBJ1-3
length: 16
CDR3: CASSRSGQNSGNTIYF
DNA: TGTGCCAGCAGTCGCTCGGGACAAAACTCTGGAAACACCATATATTTT

size: -
D: TRBD1
V: TRBV5-4
J: TRBJ2-5
length: 14
CDR3: CASSYGQVQETQYF
DNA: TGTGCCAGCAGCTATGGACAGGTCCAAGAGACCCAGTACTTC

size: -
D: -
V: TRBV27
J: TRBJ2-3
length: 11
CDR3: CASEGPDTQYF
DNA: TGTGCCAGTGAGGGCCCAGATACGCAGTATTTT

size: -
D: TRBD1
V: TRBV9
J: TRBJ1-1
length: 17
CDR3: CASSGHRDRVMNTEAFF
DNA: TGTGCCAGCAGCGGTCACCGGGACAGGGTCATGAACACTGAAGCTTTCTTT

size: few
D: -
V: TRBV21-1
J: TRBJ1-5
length: 10
CDR3: CASRAQPQHF
DNA: TGTGCCAGCCGCGCTCAGCCCCAGCATTTT

size: -
D: TRBD1
V: TRBV19
J: TRBJ1-1
length: 16
CDR3: CASRLRTGVANTEAFF
DNA: TGTGCCAGTAGACTTCGGACAGGGGTTGCGAACACTGAAGCTTTCTTT

size: once
D: -
V: TRBV9
J: TRBJ1-1
length: 15
CDR3: CASSVDGVSTTEAFF
DNA: TGTGCCAGCAGCGTAGATGGAGTTAGCACCACTGAAGCTTTCTTT

size: -
D: -
V: TRBV5-1
J: TRBJ2-2
length: 14
CDR3: CASSDNRPTGELFF
DNA: TGCGCCAGCAGCGACAATCGTCCCACCGGGGAGCTGTTTTTT

size: -
D: TRBD2
V: TRBV6-6
J: TRBJ2-7
length: 14
CDR3: CASKEAGVEYEQYF
DNA: TGTGCCAGCAAAGAAGCGGGAGTGGAGTACGAGCAGTACTTC

size: -
D: -
V: TRBV2
J: TRBJ1-5
length: 12
CDR3: CASAGSNQPQHF
DNA: TGTGCCAGCGCAGGAAGCAATCAGCCCCAGCATTTT